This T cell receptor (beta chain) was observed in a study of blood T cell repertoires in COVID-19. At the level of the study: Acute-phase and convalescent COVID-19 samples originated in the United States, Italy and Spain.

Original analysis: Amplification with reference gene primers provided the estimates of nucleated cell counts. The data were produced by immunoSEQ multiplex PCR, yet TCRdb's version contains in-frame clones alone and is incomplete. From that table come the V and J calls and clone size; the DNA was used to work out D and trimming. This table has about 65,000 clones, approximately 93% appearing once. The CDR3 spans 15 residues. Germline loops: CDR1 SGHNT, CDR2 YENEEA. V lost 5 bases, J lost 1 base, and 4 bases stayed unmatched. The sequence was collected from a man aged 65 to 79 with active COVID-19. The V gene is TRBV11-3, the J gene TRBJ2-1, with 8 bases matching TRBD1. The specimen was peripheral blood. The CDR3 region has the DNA TGTGCCAGCAGCCCAAGACAGGGGTCCTACAATGAGCAGTTCTTC. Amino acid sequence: CASSPRQGSYNEQFF.